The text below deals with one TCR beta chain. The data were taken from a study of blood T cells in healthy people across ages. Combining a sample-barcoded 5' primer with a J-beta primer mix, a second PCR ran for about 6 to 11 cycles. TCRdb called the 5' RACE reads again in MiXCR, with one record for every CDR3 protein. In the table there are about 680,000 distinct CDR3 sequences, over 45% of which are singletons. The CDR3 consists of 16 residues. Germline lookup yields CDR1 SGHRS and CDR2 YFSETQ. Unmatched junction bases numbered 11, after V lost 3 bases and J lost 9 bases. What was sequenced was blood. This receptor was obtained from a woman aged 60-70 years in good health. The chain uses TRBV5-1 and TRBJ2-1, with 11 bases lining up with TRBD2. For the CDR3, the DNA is TGCGCCAGCAGCTATGGTACTAGCGGGGGAGGAAGTGAGCAGTTCTTC. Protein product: CASSYGTSGGGSEQFF.